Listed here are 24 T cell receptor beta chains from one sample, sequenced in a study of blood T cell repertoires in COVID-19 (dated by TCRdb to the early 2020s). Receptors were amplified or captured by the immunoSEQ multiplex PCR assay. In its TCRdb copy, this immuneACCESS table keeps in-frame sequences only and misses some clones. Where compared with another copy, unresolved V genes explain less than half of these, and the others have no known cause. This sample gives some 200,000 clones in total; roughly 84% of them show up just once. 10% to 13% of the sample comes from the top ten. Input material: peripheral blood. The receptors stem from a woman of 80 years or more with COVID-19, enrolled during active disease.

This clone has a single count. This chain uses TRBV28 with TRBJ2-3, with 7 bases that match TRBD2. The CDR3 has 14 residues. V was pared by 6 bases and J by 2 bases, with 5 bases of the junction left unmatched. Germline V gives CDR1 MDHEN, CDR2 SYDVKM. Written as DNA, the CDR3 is TGTGCCAGCAGCCTGGGGGGGAACACAGATACGCAGTATTTT. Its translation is CASSLGGNTDTQYF. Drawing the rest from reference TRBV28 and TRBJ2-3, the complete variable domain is DVKVTQSSRYLVKRTGEKVFLECVQDMDHENMFWYRQDPGLGLRLIYFSYDVKMKEKGDIPEGYSVSREKKERFSLILESASTNQTSMYLCASSLGGNTDTQYFGPGTRLTVL.

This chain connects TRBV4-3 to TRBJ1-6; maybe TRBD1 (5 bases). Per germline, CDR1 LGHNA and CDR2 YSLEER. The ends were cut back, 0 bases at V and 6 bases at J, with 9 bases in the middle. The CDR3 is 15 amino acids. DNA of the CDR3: TGCGCCAGCAGCCAAGATCCGGGACTTAATTCACCCCTCCACTTT. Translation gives CASSQDPGLNSPLHF.

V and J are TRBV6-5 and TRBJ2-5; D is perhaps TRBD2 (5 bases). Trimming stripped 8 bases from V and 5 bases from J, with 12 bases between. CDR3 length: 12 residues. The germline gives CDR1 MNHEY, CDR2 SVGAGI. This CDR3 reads CASGLGQETQYF. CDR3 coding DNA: TGTGCCAGCGGACTGGGTCAGGAGACCCAGTACTTC.

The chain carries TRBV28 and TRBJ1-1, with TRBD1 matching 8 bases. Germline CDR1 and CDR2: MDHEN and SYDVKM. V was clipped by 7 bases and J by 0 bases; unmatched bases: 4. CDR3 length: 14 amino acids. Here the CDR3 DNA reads TGTGCCAGCATTCCAGGGGGCTTGAACACTGAAGCTTTCTTT. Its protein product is CASIPGGLNTEAFF. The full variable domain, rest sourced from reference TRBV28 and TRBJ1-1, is DVKVTQSSRYLVKRTGEKVFLECVQDMDHENMFWYRQDPGLGLRLIYFSYDVKMKEKGDIPEGYSVSREKKERFSLILESASTNQTSMYLCASIPGGLNTEAFFGQGTRLTVV.

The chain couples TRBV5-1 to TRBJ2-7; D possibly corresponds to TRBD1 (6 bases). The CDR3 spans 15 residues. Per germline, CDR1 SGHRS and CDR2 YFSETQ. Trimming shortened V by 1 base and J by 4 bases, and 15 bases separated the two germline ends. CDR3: CASSLYSGEIYEQYF. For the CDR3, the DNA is TGCGCCAGCAGCTTGTACTCAGGGGAGATTTACGAGCAGTACTTC.

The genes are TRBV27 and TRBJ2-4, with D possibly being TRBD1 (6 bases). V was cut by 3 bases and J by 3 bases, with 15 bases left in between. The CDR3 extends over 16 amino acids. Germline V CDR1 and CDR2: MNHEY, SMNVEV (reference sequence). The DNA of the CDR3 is TGTGCCAGCAGTTTTAGGACAGTCCATTACAAAAACATTCAGTACTTC. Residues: CASSFRTVHYKNIQYF.

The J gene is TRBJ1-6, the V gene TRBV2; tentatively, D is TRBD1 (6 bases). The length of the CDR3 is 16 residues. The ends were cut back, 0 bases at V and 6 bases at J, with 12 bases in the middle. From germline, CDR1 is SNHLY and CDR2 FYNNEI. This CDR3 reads CASSEAGQKTNSPLHF. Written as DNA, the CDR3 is TGTGCCAGCAGTGAAGCTGGACAGAAGACTAATTCACCCCTCCACTTT.

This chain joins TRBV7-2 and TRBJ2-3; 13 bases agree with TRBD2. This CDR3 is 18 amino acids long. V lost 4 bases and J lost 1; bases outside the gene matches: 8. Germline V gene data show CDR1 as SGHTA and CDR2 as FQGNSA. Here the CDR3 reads CASSSARTSGGGTDTQYF. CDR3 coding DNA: TGTGCCAGCAGCTCCGCGAGGACTAGCGGGGGTGGCACAGATACGCAGTATTTT.

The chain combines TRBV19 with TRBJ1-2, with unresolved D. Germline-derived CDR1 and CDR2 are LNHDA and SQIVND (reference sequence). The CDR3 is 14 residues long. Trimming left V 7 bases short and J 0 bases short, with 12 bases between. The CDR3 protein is CASTHAGANYGYTF. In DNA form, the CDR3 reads TGTGCCAGTACCCATGCCGGGGCTAACTATGGCTACACCTTC.

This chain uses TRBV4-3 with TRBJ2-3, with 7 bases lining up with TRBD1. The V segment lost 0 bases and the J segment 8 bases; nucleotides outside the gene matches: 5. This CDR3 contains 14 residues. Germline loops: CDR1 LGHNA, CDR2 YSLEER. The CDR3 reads CASSQDPDRTTQYF. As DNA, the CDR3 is TGCGCCAGCAGCCAAGATCCGGACAGGACTACGCAGTATTTT.

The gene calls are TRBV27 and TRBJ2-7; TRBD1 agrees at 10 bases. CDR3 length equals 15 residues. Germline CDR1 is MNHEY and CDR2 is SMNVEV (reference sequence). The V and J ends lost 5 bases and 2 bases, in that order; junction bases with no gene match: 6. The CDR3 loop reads CASSPTGGIPYEQYF. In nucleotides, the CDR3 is TGTGCCAGCAGTCCGACAGGGGGCATCCCCTACGAGCAGTACTTC.

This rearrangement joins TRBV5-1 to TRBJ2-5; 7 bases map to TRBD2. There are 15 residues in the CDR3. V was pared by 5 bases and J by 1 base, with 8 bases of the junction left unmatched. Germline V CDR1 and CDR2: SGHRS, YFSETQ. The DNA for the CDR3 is TGCGCCAGCAGACAGACGGGAGGCCGCCAAGAGACCCAGTACTTC. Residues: CASRQTGGRQETQYF.

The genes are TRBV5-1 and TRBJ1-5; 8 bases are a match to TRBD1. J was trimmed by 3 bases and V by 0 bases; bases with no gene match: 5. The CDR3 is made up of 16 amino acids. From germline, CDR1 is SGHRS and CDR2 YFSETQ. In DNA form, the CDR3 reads TGCGCCAGCAGCTTGGTGCCAGGGGGCCCCAATCAGCCCCAGCATTTT. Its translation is CASSLVPGGPNQPQHF.

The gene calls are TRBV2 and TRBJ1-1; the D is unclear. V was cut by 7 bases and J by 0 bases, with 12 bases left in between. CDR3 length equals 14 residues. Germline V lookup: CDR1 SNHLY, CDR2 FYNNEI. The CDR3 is CASILAVMNTEAFF. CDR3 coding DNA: TGTGCCAGCATTCTGGCAGTCATGAACACTGAAGCTTTCTTT. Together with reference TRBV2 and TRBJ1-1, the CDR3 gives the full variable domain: EPEVTQTPSHQVTQMGQEVILRCVPISNHLYFYWYRQILGQKVEFLVSFYNNEISEKSEIFDDQFSVERPDGSNFTLKIRSTKLEDSAMYFCASILAVMNTEAFFGQGTRLTVV.

Here the CDR3 reads CASSLRTGAGEQYV. Here the CDR3 DNA reads TGTGCCAGCAGCCTCCGGACAGGGGCCGGCGAGCAGTACGTC. The rearrangement links TRBV21-1 to TRBJ2-7; the DNA was not used to check the table's D call, TRBD1. TRBV21-1 is termed a pseudogene. The CDR3 length is 14 residues.

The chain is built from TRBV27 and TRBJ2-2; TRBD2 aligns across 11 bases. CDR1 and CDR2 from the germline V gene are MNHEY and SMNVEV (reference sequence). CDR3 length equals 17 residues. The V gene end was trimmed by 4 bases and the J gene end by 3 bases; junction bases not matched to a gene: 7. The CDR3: CASSSLAGGGYTGELFF. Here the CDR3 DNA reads TGTGCCAGCAGTTCCCTAGCGGGGGGAGGTTACACCGGGGAGCTGTTTTTT.

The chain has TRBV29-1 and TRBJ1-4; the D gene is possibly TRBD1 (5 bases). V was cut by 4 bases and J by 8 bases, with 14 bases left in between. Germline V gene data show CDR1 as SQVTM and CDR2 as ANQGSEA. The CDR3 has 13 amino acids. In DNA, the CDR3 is TGCAGCGTTGGGCCAGGGAGGGGAGAAAAACTGTTTTTT. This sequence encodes CSVGPGRGEKLFF.

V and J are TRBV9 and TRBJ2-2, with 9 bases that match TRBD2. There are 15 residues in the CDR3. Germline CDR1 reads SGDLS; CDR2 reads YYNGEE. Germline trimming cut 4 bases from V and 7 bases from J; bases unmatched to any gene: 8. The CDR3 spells CASSPSGGQGGELFF. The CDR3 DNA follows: TGTGCCAGCAGCCCCAGCGGGGGGCAGGGCGGGGAGCTGTTTTTT.

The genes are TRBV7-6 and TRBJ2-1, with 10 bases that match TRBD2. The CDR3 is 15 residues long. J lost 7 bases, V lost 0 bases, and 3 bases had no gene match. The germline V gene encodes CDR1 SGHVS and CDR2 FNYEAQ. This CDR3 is CASSLAGLAANEQFF. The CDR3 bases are TGTGCCAGCAGCTTAGCTGGACTAGCGGCAAATGAGCAGTTCTTC.

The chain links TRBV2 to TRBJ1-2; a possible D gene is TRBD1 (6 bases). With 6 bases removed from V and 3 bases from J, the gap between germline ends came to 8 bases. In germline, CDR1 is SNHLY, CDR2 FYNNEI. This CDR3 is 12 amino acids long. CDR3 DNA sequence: TGTGCCAGCAGCAACAGGGACTATGGCTACACCTTC. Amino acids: CASSNRDYGYTF.

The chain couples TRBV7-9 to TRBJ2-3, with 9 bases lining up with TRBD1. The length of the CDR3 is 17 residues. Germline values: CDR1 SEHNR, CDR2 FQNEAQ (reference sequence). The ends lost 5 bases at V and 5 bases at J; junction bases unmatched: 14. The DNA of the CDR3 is TGTGCCAGCAGCCCTACGGACAGGGGCCCCCCTCAAGATACGCAGTATTTT. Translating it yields CASSPTDRGPPQDTQYF. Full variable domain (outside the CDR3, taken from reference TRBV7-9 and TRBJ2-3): DTGVSQNPRHKITKRGQNVTFRCDPISEHNRLYWYRQTLGQGPEFLTYFQNEAQLEKSRLLSDRFSAERPKGSFSTLEIQRTEQGDSAMYLCASSPTDRGPPQDTQYFGPGTRLTVL.

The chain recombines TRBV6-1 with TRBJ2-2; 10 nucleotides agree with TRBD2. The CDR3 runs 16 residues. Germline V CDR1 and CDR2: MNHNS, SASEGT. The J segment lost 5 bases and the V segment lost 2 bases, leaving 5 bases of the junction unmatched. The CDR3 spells CASSEHLAGDTGELFF. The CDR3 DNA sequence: TGTGCCAGCAGTGAACACCTAGCGGGGGATACCGGGGAGCTGTTTTTT.

The CDR3 DNA reads TGTGCCAGCAGCCAAATTGGCGGGGACGGTGAGCAGTTCTTC. Protein: CASSQIGGDGEQFF. J is TRBJ2-1 and V is TRBV3-1 (or the pseudogene TRBV3-2); maybe TRBD2 (6 bases). This CDR3 region has 14 residues. Germline V lookup: CDR1 LGHDT, CDR2 YNNKEL (reference sequence). Trimming pared 2 bases from V and 9 bases from J, leaving 14 bases between.

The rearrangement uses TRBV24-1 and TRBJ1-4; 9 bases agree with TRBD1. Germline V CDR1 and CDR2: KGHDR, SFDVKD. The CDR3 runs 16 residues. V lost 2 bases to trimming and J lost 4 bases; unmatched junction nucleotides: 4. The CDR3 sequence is CATSDSQGAFNEKLFF. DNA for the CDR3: TGTGCCACCAGTGATTCACAGGGGGCGTTTAATGAAAAACTGTTTTTT.